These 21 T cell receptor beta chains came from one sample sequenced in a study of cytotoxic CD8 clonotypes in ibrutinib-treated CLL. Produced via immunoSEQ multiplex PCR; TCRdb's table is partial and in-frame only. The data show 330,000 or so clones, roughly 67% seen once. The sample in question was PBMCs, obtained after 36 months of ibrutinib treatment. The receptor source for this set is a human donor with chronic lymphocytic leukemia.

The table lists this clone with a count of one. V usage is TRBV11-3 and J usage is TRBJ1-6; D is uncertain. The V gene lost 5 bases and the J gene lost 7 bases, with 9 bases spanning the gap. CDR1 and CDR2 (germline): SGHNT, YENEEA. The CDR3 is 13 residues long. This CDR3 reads CASSPGGNSPLHF. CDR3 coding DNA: TGTGCCAGCAGCCCCGGCGGGAATTCACCCCTCCACTTT.

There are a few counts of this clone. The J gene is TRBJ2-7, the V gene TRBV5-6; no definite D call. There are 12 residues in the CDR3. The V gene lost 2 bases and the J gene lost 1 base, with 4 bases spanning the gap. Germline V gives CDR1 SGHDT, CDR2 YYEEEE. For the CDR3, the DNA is TGTGCCAGCAGCTTACCTTCCTACGAGCAGTACTTC. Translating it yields CASSLPSYEQYF.

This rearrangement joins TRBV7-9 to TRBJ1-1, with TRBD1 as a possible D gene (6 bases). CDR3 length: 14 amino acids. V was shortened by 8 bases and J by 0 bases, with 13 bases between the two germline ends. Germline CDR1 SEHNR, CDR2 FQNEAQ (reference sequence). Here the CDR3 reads CASARGTLNTEAFF. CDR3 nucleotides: TGTGCCAGCGCCCGCGGGACATTGAACACTGAAGCTTTCTTT.

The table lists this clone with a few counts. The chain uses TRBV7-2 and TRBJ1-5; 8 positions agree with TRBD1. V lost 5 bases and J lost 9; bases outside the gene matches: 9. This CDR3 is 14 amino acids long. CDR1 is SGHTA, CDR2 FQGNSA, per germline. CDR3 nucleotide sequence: TGTGCCAGCAGCAAGGGGACAGGCCCTTGGCCCCAGCATTTT. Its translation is CASSKGTGPWPQHF.

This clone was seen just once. The CDR3 reads CASSPDRDRVHEQYF. The CDR3 DNA sequence: TGTGCCAGCAGCCCCGACCGGGACAGGGTCCACGAGCAGTACTTC. The chain employs TRBV11-3 and TRBJ2-7, with 9 bases aligning to TRBD1. Germline assignment: CDR1 SGHNT and CDR2 YENEEA. The CDR3 runs 15 residues. V trimming: 5 bases; J trimming: 5 bases; junction bases outside the gene matches: 10.

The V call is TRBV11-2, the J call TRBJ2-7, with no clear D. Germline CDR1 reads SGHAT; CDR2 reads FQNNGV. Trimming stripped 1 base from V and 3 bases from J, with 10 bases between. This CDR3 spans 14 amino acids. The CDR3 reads CASSLGGYNYEQYF. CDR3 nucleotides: TGTGCCAGCAGCTTAGGTGGGTACAACTACGAGCAGTACTTC. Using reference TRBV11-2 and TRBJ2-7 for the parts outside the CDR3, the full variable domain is EAGVAQSPRYKIIEKRQSVAFWCNPISGHATLYWYQQILGQGPKLLIQFQNNGVVDDSQLPKDRFSAERLKGVDSTLKIQPAKLEDSAVYLCASSLGGYNYEQYFGPGTRLTVT.

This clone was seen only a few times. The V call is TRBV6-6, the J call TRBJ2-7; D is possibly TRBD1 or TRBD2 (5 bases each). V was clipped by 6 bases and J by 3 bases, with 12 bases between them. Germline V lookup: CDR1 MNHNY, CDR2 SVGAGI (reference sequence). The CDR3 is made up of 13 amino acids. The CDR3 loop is CASSRGEVYEQYF. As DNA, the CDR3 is TGTGCCAGCAGCCGAGGGGAAGTCTACGAGCAGTACTTC.

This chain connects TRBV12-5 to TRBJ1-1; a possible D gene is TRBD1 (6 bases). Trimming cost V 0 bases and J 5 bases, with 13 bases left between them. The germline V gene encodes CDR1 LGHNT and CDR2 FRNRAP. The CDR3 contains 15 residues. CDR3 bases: TGTGCTAGTGGTTTGGTATTGGGGGCGCGTACTGAAGCTTTCTTT. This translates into CASGLVLGARTEAFF.

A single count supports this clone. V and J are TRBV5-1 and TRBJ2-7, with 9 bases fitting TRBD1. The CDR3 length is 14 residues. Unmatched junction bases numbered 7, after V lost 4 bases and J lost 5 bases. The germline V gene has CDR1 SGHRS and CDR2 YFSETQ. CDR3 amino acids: CASSGGTGMNEQYF. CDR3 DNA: TGCGCCAGCAGCGGAGGGACAGGGATGAACGAGCAGTACTTC. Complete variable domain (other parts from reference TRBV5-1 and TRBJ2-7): KAGVTQTPRYLIKTRGQQVTLSCSPISGHRSVSWYQQTPGQGLQFLFEYFSETQRNKGNFPGRFSGRQFSNSRSEMNVSTLELGDSALYLCASSGGTGMNEQYFGPGTRLTVT.

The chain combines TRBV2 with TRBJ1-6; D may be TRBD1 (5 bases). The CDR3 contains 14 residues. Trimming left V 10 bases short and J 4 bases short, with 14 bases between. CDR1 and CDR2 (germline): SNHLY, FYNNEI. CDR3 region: CAILQEGYNSPLHF. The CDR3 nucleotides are TGTGCCATCCTACAGGAGGGTTATAATTCACCCCTCCACTTT.

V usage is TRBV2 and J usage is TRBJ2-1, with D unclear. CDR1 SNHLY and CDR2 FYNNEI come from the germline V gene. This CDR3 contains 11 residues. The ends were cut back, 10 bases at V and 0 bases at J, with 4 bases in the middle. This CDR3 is CATNSYNEQFF. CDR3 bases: TGTGCCACGAACTCCTACAATGAGCAGTTCTTC.

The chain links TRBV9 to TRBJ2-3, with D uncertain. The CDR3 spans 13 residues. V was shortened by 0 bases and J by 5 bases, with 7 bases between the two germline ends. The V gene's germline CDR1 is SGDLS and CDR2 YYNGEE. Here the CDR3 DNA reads TGTGCCAGCAGCGTAGGTGGCGTAGATACGCAGTATTTT. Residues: CASSVGGVDTQYF.

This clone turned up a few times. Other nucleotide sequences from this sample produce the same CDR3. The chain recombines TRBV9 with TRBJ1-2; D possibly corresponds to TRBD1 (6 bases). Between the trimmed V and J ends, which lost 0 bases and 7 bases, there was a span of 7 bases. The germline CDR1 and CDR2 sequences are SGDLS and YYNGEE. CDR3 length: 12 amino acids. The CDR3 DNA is TGTGCCAGCAGCGTAGGGGGGCTTGGCTACACCTTC. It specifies CASSVGGLGYTF.

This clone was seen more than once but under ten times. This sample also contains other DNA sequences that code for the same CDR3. CDR3 nucleotides: TGTGCCAGCAGCGTAGGAGGGACAGCCTACGAGCAGTACTTC. It translates to CASSVGGTAYEQYF. This chain connects TRBV9 to TRBJ2-7, with TRBD1 matching 7 bases. V dropped 0 bases and J dropped 2; count of bases not matched to a gene: 2. CDR1 and CDR2 from the germline V gene are SGDLS and YYNGEE. This CDR3 is 14 amino acids long.

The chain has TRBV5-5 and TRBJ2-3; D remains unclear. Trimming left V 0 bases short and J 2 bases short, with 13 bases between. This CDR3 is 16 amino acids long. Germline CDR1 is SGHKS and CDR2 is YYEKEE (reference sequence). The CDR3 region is CASSLASLVNTDTQYF. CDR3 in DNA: TGTGCCAGCAGCTTGGCCAGCCTAGTGAACACAGATACGCAGTATTTT.

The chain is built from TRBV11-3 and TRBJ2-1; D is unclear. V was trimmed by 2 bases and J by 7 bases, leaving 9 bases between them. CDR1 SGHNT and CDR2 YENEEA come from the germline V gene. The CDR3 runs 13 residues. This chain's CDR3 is CASSLNVGNEQFF. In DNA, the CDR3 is TGTGCCAGCAGCTTAAACGTGGGGAATGAGCAGTTCTTC.

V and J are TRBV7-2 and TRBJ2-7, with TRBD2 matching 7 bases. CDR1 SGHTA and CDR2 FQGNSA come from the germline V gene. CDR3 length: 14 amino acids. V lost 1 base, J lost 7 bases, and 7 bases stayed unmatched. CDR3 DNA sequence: TGTGCCAGCAGCTTAGTAGCGGGTCCCAGGGAGCAGTACTTC. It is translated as CASSLVAGPREQYF.

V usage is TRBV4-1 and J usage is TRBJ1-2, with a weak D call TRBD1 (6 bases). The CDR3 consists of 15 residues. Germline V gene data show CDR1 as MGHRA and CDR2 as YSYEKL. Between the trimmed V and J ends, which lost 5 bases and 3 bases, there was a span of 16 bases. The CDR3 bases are TGCGCCAGCAGCAACCCCCCGACAGGCGACTATGGCTACACCTTC. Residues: CASSNPPTGDYGYTF.

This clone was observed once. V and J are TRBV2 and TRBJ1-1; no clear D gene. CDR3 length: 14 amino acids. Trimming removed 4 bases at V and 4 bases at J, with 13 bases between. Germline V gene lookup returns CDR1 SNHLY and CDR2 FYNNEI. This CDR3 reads CASSGKVISTEAFF. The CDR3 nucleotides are TGTGCCAGCAGTGGGAAGGTCATAAGCACTGAAGCTTTCTTT.

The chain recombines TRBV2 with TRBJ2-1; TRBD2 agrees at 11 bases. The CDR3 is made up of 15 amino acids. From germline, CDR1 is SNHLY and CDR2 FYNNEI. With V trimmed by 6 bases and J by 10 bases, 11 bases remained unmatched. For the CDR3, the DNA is TGTGCCAGCAGACATGTAGCGGGGGGGCCGTACGAGCAGTTCTTC. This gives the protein CASRHVAGGPYEQFF.

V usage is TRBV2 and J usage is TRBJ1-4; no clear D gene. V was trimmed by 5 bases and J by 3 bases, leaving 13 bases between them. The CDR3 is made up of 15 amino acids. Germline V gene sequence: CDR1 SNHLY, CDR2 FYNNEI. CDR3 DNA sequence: TGTGCCAGCAGTAGGTGGGAGGGATCTAATGAAAAACTGTTTTTT. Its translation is CASSRWEGSNEKLFF.